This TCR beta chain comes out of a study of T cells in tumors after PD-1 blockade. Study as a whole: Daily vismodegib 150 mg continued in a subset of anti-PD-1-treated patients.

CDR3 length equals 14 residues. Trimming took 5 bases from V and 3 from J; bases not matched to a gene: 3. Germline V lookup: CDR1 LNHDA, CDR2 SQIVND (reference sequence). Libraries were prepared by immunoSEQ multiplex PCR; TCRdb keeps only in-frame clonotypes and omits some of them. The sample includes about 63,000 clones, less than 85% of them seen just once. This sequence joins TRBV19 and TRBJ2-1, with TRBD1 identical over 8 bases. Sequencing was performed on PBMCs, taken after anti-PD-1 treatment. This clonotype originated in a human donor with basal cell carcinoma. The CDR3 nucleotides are TGTGCCAGTAGTTTGACAGGGGACTACAATGAGCAGTTCTTC. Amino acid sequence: CASSLTGDYNEQFF. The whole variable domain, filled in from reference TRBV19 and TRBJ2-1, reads DGGITQSPKYLFRKEGQNVTLSCEQNLNHDAMYWYRQDPGQGLRLIYYSQIVNDFQKGDIAEGYSVSREKKESFPLTVTSAQKNPTAFYLCASSLTGDYNEQFFGPGTRLTVL.